Listed below are T cell receptor beta chains from one sample, sequenced in a study of cytomegalovirus exposure and HLA in healthy donors. The assay was immunoSEQ multiplex PCR, and TCRdb's table has in-frame clones only and misses some. There are over 200,000 clones in the sample; around 88% occur only once, and 0.95% to 1.1% lies in the top ten. Sequenced sample: PBMCs. The receptors originated from a woman younger than 30 in good health and CMV-seronegative. Both conserved end residues are part of each CDR3. A D gene is named only where the DNA matches it firmly. Size values are once, few and many counts, or a class for expanded clones, and some rows have none.

clone_size: -; v_call: TRBV7-2; j_call: TRBJ2-5; d_call: -; cdr3_nt: TGTGCCAGCAGCTCCTGGCGGGAAGAGACCCAGTACTTC; cdr3_aa: CASSSWREETQYF
clone_size: -; v_call: TRBV7-9; j_call: TRBJ1-2; d_call: -; cdr3_nt: TGTGCCAGCAGCTTCGCGGGGAACTATGGCTACACCTTC; cdr3_aa: CASSFAGNYGYTF
clone_size: few; v_call: TRBV14; j_call: TRBJ1-1; d_call: -; cdr3_nt: TGTGCCAGCAGCCAAGATGGGCTCACCGAAGCTTTCTTT; cdr3_aa: CASSQDGLTEAFF
clone_size: -; v_call: TRBV7-2; j_call: TRBJ2-7; d_call: TRBD1; cdr3_nt: TGTGCCAGCAGCTGGAGACAGGGAAACGAGCAGTACTTC; cdr3_aa: CASSWRQGNEQYF
clone_size: -; v_call: TRBV21-1; j_call: TRBJ2-1; d_call: -; cdr3_nt: TGTGCCAGCAGCACCGGGGAGGGGCCTTTCTACAATGAGCAGTTCTTC; cdr3_aa: CASSTGEGPFYNEQFF
clone_size: -; v_call: TRBV19; j_call: TRBJ1-2; d_call: TRBD1; cdr3_nt: TGTGCCAGTAGTTCCGGACAGGGCCGTTCCGATGGCTACACCTTC; cdr3_aa: CASSSGQGRSDGYTF
clone_size: few; v_call: TRBV6-1; j_call: TRBJ2-7; d_call: TRBD2; cdr3_nt: TGTGCCAGCGAGAGGGAGGGAATCTACGAGCAGTACTTC; cdr3_aa: CASEREGIYEQYF
clone_size: once; v_call: TRBV4-2; j_call: TRBJ2-6; d_call: -; cdr3_nt: TGTGCCAGCAGCCAGGTAGTCTCTGGGGCCAACGTCCTGACTTTC; cdr3_aa: CASSQVVSGANVLTF
clone_size: -; v_call: TRBV23-1; j_call: TRBJ1-1; d_call: TRBD1; cdr3_nt: TGCGCCAGCCCAGGCCCACAGGGGGCAAGGGACACTGAAGCTTTCTTT; cdr3_aa: CASPGPQGARDTEAFF
clone_size: -; v_call: TRBV7-9; j_call: TRBJ2-3; d_call: -; cdr3_nt: TGTGCCAGCAGCTTCTCCTCCTACGGGGATACGCAGTATTTT; cdr3_aa: CASSFSSYGDTQYF
clone_size: -; v_call: TRBV4-2; j_call: TRBJ2-5; d_call: -; cdr3_nt: TGTGCCAGCAGCCAGAACGGCCAGGGCCGGGAGACCCAGTACTTC; cdr3_aa: CASSQNGQGRETQYF
clone_size: -; v_call: TRBV7-8; j_call: TRBJ2-2; d_call: -; cdr3_nt: TGTGCCAGCAGCCTCGAGACAGGCGTAACCGGGGAGCTGTTTTTT; cdr3_aa: CASSLETGVTGELFF
clone_size: -; v_call: TRBV11-1; j_call: TRBJ2-1; d_call: -; cdr3_nt: TGTGCCAGCAGACCGGGGGACTACAATGAGCAGTTCTTC; cdr3_aa: CASRPGDYNEQFF
clone_size: -; v_call: TRBV2; j_call: TRBJ1-6; d_call: -; cdr3_nt: TGTGCCAGCAGTGTTGCAGGGATTTATTCACCCCTCCACTTT; cdr3_aa: CASSVAGIYSPLHF
clone_size: few; v_call: TRBV4-3; j_call: TRBJ1-5; d_call: TRBD1; cdr3_nt: TGCGCCAGCAGCCAAGAGACAGGGTATAGCAATCAGCCCCAGCATTTT; cdr3_aa: CASSQETGYSNQPQHF
clone_size: -; v_call: TRBV4-2; j_call: TRBJ2-1; d_call: TRBD2; cdr3_nt: TGTGCCAGCAGCCTCGTGGCTAGCGGAGGGGAGAGTGAGCAGTTCTTC; cdr3_aa: CASSLVASGGESEQFF
clone_size: -; v_call: TRBV9; j_call: TRBJ1-4; d_call: -; cdr3_nt: TGTGCCAGCAGCCCACGGTCGGGGGGGACTAATGAAAAACTGTTTTTT; cdr3_aa: CASSPRSGGTNEKLFF
clone_size: -; v_call: TRBV7-6; j_call: TRBJ1-3; d_call: -; cdr3_nt: TGTGCCAGCAGCTTAGACCCGGGTCCCTCTGGAAACACCATATATTTT; cdr3_aa: CASSLDPGPSGNTIYF
clone_size: -; v_call: TRBV7-2; j_call: TRBJ1-2; d_call: -; cdr3_nt: TGTGCCAGCAGCCCGGACAGAGCCTCTAACTATGGCTACACCTTC; cdr3_aa: CASSPDRASNYGYTF
clone_size: -; v_call: TRBV6-5; j_call: TRBJ1-2; d_call: TRBD1; cdr3_nt: TGTGCCAGCCGCCGGGACAGAGTTAACTATGGCTACACCTTC; cdr3_aa: CASRRDRVNYGYTF